These 8 T cell receptor beta chains originate from one sample sequenced in a study of shared clonotypes between healthy human individuals (dated by TCRdb to the early 2020s). To prepare the library, the immunoSEQ multiplex PCR assay was applied. TCRdb's version of the immuneACCESS table is confined to in-frame rearrangements and falls short of the full clone set. An unresolved V gene accounts for under half of the shortfall where checked; the remainder is of unknown origin. This sample lists about 1 million clones; roughly 80% were detected once. Approximately 1.5% of the sample is in the top ten clones. What was sequenced was memory CD4+ T cells sorted from blood. This sample's cell subset or site label indicates: CD45RA-negative fraction. The receptors come from a man aged 18 to 29 in good health.

About this clone: Other DNA sequences from this sample encode an identical CDR3 as well. This chain uses TRBV6-6 with TRBJ1-5; D uncertain. The germline CDR1 and CDR2 sequences are MNHNY and SVGAGI (reference sequence). The CDR3 totals 14 residues. Trimming removed 2 bases from V and 3 bases from J, with 8 bases in between. This CDR3 is CASSYGESNQPQHF. The CDR3 region has the DNA TGTGCCAGCAGTTACGGGGAGTCCAATCAGCCCCAGCATTTT.

The rearrangement joins TRBV7-2 to TRBJ1-1; D is undetermined. V lost 4 bases to trimming and J lost 1 base, with 10 bases between them. This CDR3 region has 14 residues. CDR1 is SGHTA, CDR2 FQGNSA, per germline. The CDR3, as DNA: TGTGCCAGCAGCTCCCGGCCCCGGAACACTGAAGCTTTCTTT. Translation gives CASSSRPRNTEAFF.

This rearrangement joins TRBV10-2 to TRBJ2-5, with 8 bases that match TRBD2. Trimming cost V 3 bases and J 1 base; bases outside gene matches: 4. Germline loops: CDR1 WSHSY, CDR2 SAAADI. The CDR3 runs 15 residues. CDR3 protein: CASSDIGLAQETQYF. In DNA, the CDR3 is TGCGCCAGCAGTGATATAGGACTAGCCCAAGAGACCCAGTACTTC.

Comments on this clone: The same CDR3 can be traced to other DNA sequences in this sample. The chain has TRBV2 and TRBJ2-7, with 8 bases lining up with TRBD2. The V gene's germline CDR1 is SNHLY and CDR2 FYNNEI. The V gene end was trimmed by 3 bases and the J gene end by 3 bases; junction bases not matched to a gene: 4. CDR3 length: 14 amino acids. The DNA of the CDR3 is TGTGCCAGCAGTGAGGCGGGGGGCGGCTACGAGCAGTACTTC. Translated, it gives CASSEAGGGYEQYF.

There are a few counts of this clone. This chain uses TRBV9 with TRBJ2-3; 7 bases line up with TRBD1. The CDR3 has 18 residues. CDR1 is SGDLS, CDR2 YYNGEE, per germline. J was trimmed by 0 bases and V by 4 bases; bases with no gene match: 14. The CDR3 region has the DNA TGTGCCAGCAGCCTAGAGACAGGGTTTGCCGCTAGCACAGATACGCAGTATTTT. Its protein is CASSLETGFAASTDTQYF.

This clone came up many times. The rearrangement joins TRBV6-1 to TRBJ2-7, with 10 bases aligning to TRBD2. Germline CDR1 and CDR2: MNHNS and SASEGT. The CDR3 length is 14 residues. J lost 6 bases, V lost 6 bases, and 8 bases had no gene match. CDR3 protein: CASRTPGLAFEQYF. In nucleotides, the CDR3 is TGTGCCAGCAGAACCCCGGGACTAGCGTTCGAGCAGTACTTC.

The rearrangement uses TRBV9 and TRBJ2-5; 12 bases are a match to TRBD2. Germline CDR1 SGDLS, CDR2 YYNGEE. The CDR3 loop spans 15 amino acids. Losses at the gene ends were 2 bases for V and 3 bases for J; bases not matched to a gene: 2. Here the CDR3 DNA reads TGTGCCAGCAGCGTGACTAGCGGGAGTAAAGAGACCCAGTACTTC. It is translated as CASSVTSGSKETQYF.

This clone was observed a single time. The chain combines TRBV11-2 with TRBJ2-3; D is possibly TRBD2 (7 bases). Germline V gene sequence: CDR1 SGHAT, CDR2 FQNNGV. The V end lost 5 bases, the J end lost 5 bases, and 17 bases lay between the germline ends. The CDR3 consists of 15 residues. The chain's CDR3 is CASSPRTGGLDTQYF. CDR3 nucleotides: TGTGCCAGCAGCCCCCGCACGGGGGGCCTAGATACGCAGTATTTT.